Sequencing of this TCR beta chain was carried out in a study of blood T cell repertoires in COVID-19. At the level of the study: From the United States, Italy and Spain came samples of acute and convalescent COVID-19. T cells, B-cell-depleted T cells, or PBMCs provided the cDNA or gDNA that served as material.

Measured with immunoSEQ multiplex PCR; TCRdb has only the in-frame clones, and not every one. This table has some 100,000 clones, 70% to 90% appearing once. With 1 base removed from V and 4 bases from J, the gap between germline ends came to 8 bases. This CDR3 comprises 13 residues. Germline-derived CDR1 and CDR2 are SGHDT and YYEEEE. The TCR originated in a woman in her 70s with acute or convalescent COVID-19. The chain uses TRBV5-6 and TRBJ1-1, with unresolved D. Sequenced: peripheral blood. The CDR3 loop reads CASSLPGSTEAFF. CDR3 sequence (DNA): TGTGCCAGCAGCTTGCCGGGTAGCACTGAAGCTTTCTTT.